This T cell receptor beta chain comes out of a study of shared clonotypes between healthy human individuals. Study results and limitations: Unshared clonotypes carried lower generation probabilities than those common to all four donors.

CD8 cells classed as naive were CD45RO-negative and positively selected for CCR7, excluding terminally differentiated effector memory CD45RA+ cells. This CDR3 has 15 residues. Per germline, CDR1 SGHDN and CDR2 FVKESK. V was pared by 5 bases and J by 3 bases, with 7 bases of the junction left unmatched. As concerns this clone: Its antigen is unknown.

The protocol was immunoSEQ multiplex PCR, while the TCRdb copy is restricted to in-frame clones and leaves out a portion. The sample includes more than 2 million clones, 85% to 95% of them seen just once. The source material was naive CD8+ T cells from PBMCs. J is TRBJ2-1 and V is TRBV14; 7 nucleotides match TRBD2. The source of this sequence is a man aged 18 to 35 in good health. Some clones in this sample may be carry-over from other donors' samples. The CDR3 sequence: CASSTRTSSYNEQFF. The CDR3, as DNA: TGTGCCAGCAGCACCCGGACTAGTAGCTACAATGAGCAGTTCTTC.